The clone carrying this T cell receptor beta chain was seen just once. What it binds is not known. The V gene's germline CDR1 is SGHRS and CDR2 YFSETQ. CDR3 length: 15 amino acids. V dropped 6 bases and J dropped 7; count of bases not matched to a gene: 11. The data are from a study of cytomegalovirus exposure and HLA in healthy donors. Broader study findings: Many donors carried some public TCRs, although rarity characterized most TCR sequences.

Amplification used 60 Vbeta primers and 13 Jbeta primers. Here immunoSEQ multiplex PCR was the method, and the copy in TCRdb shows in-frame clones only, minus some. The table shows 150,000 or so clones, with around 65% occurring only once. Sample: PBMCs. This sequence joins TRBV5-1 and TRBJ2-1; 9 bases are a match to TRBD2. The TCR originated in a woman under 40 in good health and CMV-seropositive. This CDR3 reads CASILGTSLGNEQFF. CDR3 nucleotide sequence: TGCGCCAGCATCCTAGGGACTAGCTTGGGAAATGAGCAGTTCTTC.